This entry concerns a single TCR beta chain. This sample was included in a study of blood T cell repertoires in COVID-19. TCRdb's table, derived via immunoSEQ multiplex PCR, lists solely in-frame clones and lacks some. The repertoire holds 490,000 or so clones, with around nine tenths as singletons. This CDR3 region has 15 residues. The germline V and J ends were trimmed by 0 bases and 3 bases, with 10 bases remaining between them. Germline V gene lookup returns CDR1 PRHDT and CDR2 FYEKMQ (reference sequence). The specimen was PBMCs or T cells enriched from blood (not recorded which). The sequence was obtained from a woman aged 60-75 years who had recovered from COVID-19. The genes are TRBV13 and TRBJ2-3; maybe TRBD2 (5 bases). The CDR3 coding sequence is TGTGCCAGCAGCTTAGGAACTCTAGCAACAGATACGCAGTATTTT. Translated, it gives CASSLGTLATDTQYF.